This TCR beta chain was identified in a study of shared clonotypes between healthy human individuals. As concerns this clone: Its antigen remains unknown.

CD4+ cell separation produced CD45RA+ naive and CD45RA-negative memory subsets. Findings and caveats of the study: Of the naive CD4 clonotypes, around 4.9% were shared across a handful of donors. Even with large depth, rarefaction showed that sorted-subset sequencing was incomplete. In general, naive subsets displayed greater estimated richness than memory subsets did.

This CDR3 is 13 amino acids long. V was shortened by 3 bases and J by 4 bases, with 10 bases between the two germline ends. Germline values: CDR1 SGHAT, CDR2 FQNNGV. Produced via immunoSEQ multiplex PCR; TCRdb's table is partial and in-frame only. The table includes about 2.4 million clones, 93% detected once. This receptor was obtained from a young man in good health. Some clones in this sample may be carry-over from other donors' samples. V is TRBV11-2 and J is TRBJ2-7, with D maybe TRBD1 (6 bases). The sample taken for sequencing was naive CD4+ T cells from PBMCs. Subset specified: CD45RA+ positively selected. The CDR3 sequence: CASSFTGIYEQYF. In DNA form, the CDR3 reads TGTGCCAGCAGCTTCACAGGGATATACGAGCAGTACTTC.